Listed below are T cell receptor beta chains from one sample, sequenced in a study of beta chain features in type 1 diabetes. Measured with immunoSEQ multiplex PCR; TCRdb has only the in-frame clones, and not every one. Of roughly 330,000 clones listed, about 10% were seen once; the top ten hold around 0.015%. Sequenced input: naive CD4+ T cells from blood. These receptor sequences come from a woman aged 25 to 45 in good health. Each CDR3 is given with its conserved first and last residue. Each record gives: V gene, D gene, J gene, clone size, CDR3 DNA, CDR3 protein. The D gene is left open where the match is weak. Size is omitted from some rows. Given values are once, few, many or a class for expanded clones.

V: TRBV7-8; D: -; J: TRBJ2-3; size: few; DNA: TGTGCCAGCAGCTTCTCAGATACGCAGTATTTT; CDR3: CASSFSDTQYF
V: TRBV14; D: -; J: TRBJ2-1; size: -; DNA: TGTGCCAGCAGCCCCGCGAGCTACGTGTTCAATGAGCAGTTCTTC; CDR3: CASSPASYVFNEQFF
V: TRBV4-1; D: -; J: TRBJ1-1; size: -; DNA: TGCGCCAGCAGCCAAAAAGGCACTAGAAACACTGAAGCTTTCTTT; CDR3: CASSQKGTRNTEAFF
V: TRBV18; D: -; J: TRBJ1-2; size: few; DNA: TGTGCCAGCAGACAGACAACGGGCTATGGCTACACCTTC; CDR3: CASRQTTGYGYTF
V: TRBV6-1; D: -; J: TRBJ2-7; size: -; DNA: TGTGCCAGCAACGGGAGATCTGCCTACGAGCAGTACTTC; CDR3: CASNGRSAYEQYF
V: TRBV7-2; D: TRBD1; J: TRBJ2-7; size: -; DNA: TGTGCCAGCAGCTCCGACAGGGGGCTCTCCTACGAGCAGTACTTC; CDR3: CASSSDRGLSYEQYF
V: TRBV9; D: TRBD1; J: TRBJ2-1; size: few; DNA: TGTGCCAGCAGCGTAGCAGGACAGGGCTACAATGAGCAGTTCTTC; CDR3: CASSVAGQGYNEQFF
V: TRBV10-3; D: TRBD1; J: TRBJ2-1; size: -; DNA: TGTGCCATCAGTGTCCTCGGACAGGGGGGCGCCTACAATGAGCAGTTCTTC; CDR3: CAISVLGQGGAYNEQFF
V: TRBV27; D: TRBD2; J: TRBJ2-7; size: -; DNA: TGTGCCAGCAGACGGACTAGCGGGACCTACGAGCAGTACTTC; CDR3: CASRRTSGTYEQYF
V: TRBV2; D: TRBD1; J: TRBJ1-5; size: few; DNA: TGTGCCAGCAGTGAGTCTCGGCAGGGGGCCCCCGAGCCCCAGCATTTT; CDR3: CASSESRQGAPEPQHF
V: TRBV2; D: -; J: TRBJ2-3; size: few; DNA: TGTGCCAGCAGTGGCCATGGAGCGAATACGCAGTATTTT; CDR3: CASSGHGANTQYF
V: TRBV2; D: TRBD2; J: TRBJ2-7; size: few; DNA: TGTGCCAGCACCCGGGACTACCCTCCCTCCGAGCAGTACTTC; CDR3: CASTRDYPPSEQYF
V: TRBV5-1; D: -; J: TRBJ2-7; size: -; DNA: TGCGCCAGCAGCTTGGATGGAGGGTGGGAGCAGTACTTC; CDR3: CASSLDGGWEQYF
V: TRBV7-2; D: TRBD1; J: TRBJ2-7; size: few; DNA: TGTGCCAGCAGCTTAGTGGGGACAGATAGCTCCTACGAGCAGTACTTC; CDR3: CASSLVGTDSSYEQYF
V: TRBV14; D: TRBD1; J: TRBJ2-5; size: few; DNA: TGTGCCAGCAGAGATGGACAGGGTTTAGGGACCCAGTACTTC; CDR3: CASRDGQGLGTQYF
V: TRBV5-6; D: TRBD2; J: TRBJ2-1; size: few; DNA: TGTGCCAGCAGAGCGGGAGCCTCCTACAATGAGCAGTTCTTC; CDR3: CASRAGASYNEQFF
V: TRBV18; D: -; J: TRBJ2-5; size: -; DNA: TGTGCCAGCTCACCAGGGCAGCAAGAGACCCAGTACTTC; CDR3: CASSPGQQETQYF
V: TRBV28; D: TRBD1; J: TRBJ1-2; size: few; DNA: TGTGCCAGCCGGACAGGTCGCTATGGCTACACCTTC; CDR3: CASRTGRYGYTF
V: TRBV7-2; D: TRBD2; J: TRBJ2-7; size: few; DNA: TGTGCCAGCAGCGCACCGACTAGCGGGAGATTCAAGCAGTACTTC; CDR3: CASSAPTSGRFKQYF
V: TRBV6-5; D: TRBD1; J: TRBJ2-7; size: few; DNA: TGTGCCAGCAGTTTCAGGGGGTACGAGCAGTACTTC; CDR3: CASSFRGYEQYF
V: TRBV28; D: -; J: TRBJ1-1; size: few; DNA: TGTGCCAGCAGTTTATATGACCCCAGGGCGGTCACTGAAGCTTTCTTT; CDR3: CASSLYDPRAVTEAFF
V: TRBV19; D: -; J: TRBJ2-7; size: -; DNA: TGTGCCAGCGGGGAGGACTCCTCCTACGAGCAGTACTTC; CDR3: CASGEDSSYEQYF
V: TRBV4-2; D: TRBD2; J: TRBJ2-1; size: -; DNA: TGTGCCAGCAGCCAGGCCACGGTGGTAGCGGGAGCCTACAATGAGCAGTTCTTC; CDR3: CASSQATVVAGAYNEQFF
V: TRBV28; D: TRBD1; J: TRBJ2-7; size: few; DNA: TGTGCCAGCAGTTTGGGACAGGCCCCCTACGAGCAGTACTTC; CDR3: CASSLGQAPYEQYF
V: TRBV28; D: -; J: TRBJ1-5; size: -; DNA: TGTGCCAGCAGTCTAATATTGGGGGGATCCAGCAATCAGCCCCAGCATTTT; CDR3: CASSLILGGSSNQPQHF
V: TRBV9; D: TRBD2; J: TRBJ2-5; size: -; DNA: TGTGCCAGCAGCAACGGGCGGGAGGTTACGACCCAGTACTTC; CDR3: CASSNGREVTTQYF
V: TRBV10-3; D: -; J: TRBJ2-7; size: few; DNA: TGTGCCATCAGCCCTTCAAGCTCCTTTGGCGAGCAGTACTTC; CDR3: CAISPSSSFGEQYF
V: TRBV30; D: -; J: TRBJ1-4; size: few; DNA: TGTGCCTGGAGTGTAGGGGGTCATGAAAAACTGTTTTTT; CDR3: CAWSVGGHEKLFF
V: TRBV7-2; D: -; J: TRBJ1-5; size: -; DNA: TGTGCCAGCAGCTCCTCTGAGCAGCCCCAGCATTTT; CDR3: CASSSSEQPQHF
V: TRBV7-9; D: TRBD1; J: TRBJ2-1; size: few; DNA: TGTGCCAGCAGCTCGTTAGGGACAGGGGGTTACAATGAGCAGTTCTTC; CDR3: CASSSLGTGGYNEQFF
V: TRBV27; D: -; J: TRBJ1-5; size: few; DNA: TGTGCCAGCAGTTCGTTCGGCAGGGGCAATCAGCCCCAGCATTTT; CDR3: CASSSFGRGNQPQHF
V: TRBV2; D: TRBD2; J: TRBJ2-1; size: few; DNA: TGTGCCAGCAGGGTGACTAGCGGGAGGGCTTCCTCCTACAATGAGCAGTTCTTC; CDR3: CASRVTSGRASSYNEQFF
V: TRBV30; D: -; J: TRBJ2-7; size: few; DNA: TGTGCCTGGAGTGGTAGCACCTCTTCGTCCTACGAGCAGTACTTC; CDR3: CAWSGSTSSSYEQYF
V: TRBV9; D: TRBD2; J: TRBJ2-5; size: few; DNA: TGTGCCAGCAGCGTAGGGGGACTAGCGGGAGTAGAAGTGGAGACCCAGTACTTC; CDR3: CASSVGGLAGVEVETQYF
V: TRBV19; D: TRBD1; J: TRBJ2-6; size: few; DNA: TGTGCCAGTAGTTCGGGACAGGGATCAGGGGCCAACGTCCTGACTTTC; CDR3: CASSSGQGSGANVLTF
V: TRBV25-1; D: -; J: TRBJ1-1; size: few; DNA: TGTGCCAGCAGTGAATTGCAGGGAATGGGCACTGAAGCTTTCTTT; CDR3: CASSELQGMGTEAFF
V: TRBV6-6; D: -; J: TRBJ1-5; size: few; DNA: TGTGCCAGCAGTTACGTGGAAACAGGCCTCAATCAGCCCCAGCATTTT; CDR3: CASSYVETGLNQPQHF
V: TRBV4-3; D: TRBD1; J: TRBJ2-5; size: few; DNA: TGCGCCAGCAGCCAAGACAGGGGGCGCGGGGAGACCCAGTACTTC; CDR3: CASSQDRGRGETQYF
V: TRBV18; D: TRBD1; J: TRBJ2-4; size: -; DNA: TGTGCCAGCTCACCGGCCGGGACAGGGCCGCTAAACATTCAGTACTTC; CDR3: CASSPAGTGPLNIQYF
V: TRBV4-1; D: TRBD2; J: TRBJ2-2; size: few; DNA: TGCGCCAGCAGCCAAGCTAGCGGGATTTCAAGCGGGGAGCTGTTTTTT; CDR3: CASSQASGISSGELFF
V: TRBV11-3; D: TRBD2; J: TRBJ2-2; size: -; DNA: TGTGCCAGCAGCTGGACTAGCACCGGGGAGCTGTTTTTT; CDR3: CASSWTSTGELFF
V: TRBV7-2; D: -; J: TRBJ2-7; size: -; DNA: TGTGCCAGCAGCTTAGTGTGGGAGCCGACATACGAGCAGTACTTC; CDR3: CASSLVWEPTYEQYF
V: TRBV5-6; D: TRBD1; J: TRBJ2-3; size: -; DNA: TGTGCCAGCAGAACGGACAGGGAAACAGATACGCAGTATTTT; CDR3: CASRTDRETDTQYF
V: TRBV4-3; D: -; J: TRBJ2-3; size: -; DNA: TGCGCCAGCAGCCAAGATCTCCCCCCGAGGAGAGGCTCCGCGGATACGCAGTATTTT; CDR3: CASSQDLPPRRGSADTQYF
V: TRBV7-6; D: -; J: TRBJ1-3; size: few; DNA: TGTGCCAGCAGCTTAACTTTCTTTTCGGGTATTGACACCATATATTTT; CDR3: CASSLTFFSGIDTIYF
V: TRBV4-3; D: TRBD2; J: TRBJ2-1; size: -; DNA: TGCGCCAGCAGGGCGGGGACTAGCGGCAACAATGAGCAGTTCTTC; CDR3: CASRAGTSGNNEQFF
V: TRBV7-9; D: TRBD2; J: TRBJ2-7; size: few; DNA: TGTGCCAGCAGCTCCTACGGTGGAGCGGGAGGGACCTACGAGCAGTACTTC; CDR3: CASSSYGGAGGTYEQYF
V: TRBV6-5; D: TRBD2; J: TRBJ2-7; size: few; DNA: TGTGCCAGCAGTCCCCTAGCGGGATCTTCCCACGAGCAGTACTTC; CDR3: CASSPLAGSSHEQYF
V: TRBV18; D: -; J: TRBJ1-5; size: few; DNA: TGTGCCAGCTCACCTGGGCAGAACACAAATCAGCCCCAGCATTTT; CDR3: CASSPGQNTNQPQHF
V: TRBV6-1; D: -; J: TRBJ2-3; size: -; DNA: TGTGCCAGCAGTCCCCTCCGACAGTCCACAGATACGCAGTATTTT; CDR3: CASSPLRQSTDTQYF
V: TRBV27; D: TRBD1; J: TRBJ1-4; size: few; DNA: TGTGCCAGCAGTTCAGCGGGACAGGGAGGTGAAAAACTGTTTTTT; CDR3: CASSSAGQGGEKLFF
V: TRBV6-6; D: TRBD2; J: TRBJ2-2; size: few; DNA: TGTGCCAGCAGTTATAAAGGACTAGCCGCCGGGGAGCTGTTTTTT; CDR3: CASSYKGLAAGELFF
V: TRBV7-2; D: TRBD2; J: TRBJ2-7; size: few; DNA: TGTGCCAGCAGCATCCCGGGAGGGAGCTCCTACGAGCAGTACTTC; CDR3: CASSIPGGSSYEQYF
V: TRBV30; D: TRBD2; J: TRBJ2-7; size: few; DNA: TGTGCCTGGGGCCGGGCTAGCGGCCACTACGAGCAGTACTTC; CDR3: CAWGRASGHYEQYF
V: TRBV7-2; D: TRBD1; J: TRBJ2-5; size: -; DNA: TGTGCCAGCAAAACCGGACAGGGTAGGGGAGAGACCCAGTACTTC; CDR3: CASKTGQGRGETQYF